Given below is one TCR beta chain in context. Germline assignment: CDR1 LNHNV and CDR2 YYDKDF (reference sequence). The CDR3 loop spans 12 amino acids. The V and J ends lost 4 bases and 6 bases respectively, with 10 bases between them. Researchers took RNA transcripts and amplified the TCR beta CDR3 regions from them. The HTBI primer set drove a first-round RT-PCR of the TCR CDR3. MiXCR, run by TCRdb on the multiplex PCR reads, gives a single entry per CDR3 protein. The data contain roughly 500,000 distinct CDR3 sequences, 40% to 55% of them seen just once; the ten biggest clones take up about 43%. These data are taken from a study of T cells in Graves' hyperthyroidism and ophthalmopathy.

The clonotype originates from an adult woman with Graves' disease, either hyperthyroidism or ophthalmopathy (not recorded which). The chain has TRBV15 and TRBJ2-7, with D perhaps being TRBD1 or TRBD2 (6 bases each). The sequencing input was peripheral blood or thyroid tissue (not recorded which). The CDR3 DNA is TGTGCCACCAGCAAGTCGGGGGCCGAGCAGTACTTC. Its translation: CATSKSGAEQYF.